This T cell receptor beta chain was found in a study of vaccination and CD4 T cells after COVID-19. Study information: Each participant underwent a two-dose regimen of either the BNT162b2 or the mRNA-1273 vaccine.

With regard to this clonotype: Antigen unknown.

Indicated treatment: approximately 11-day PBMC culture with coronavirus spike peptide pools or control peptides (ViraFEST assay). After 10 days of culture, CD4+ T cells were negatively selected. Between the trimmed V and J ends, which lost 1 base and 5 bases, there was a span of 14 bases. This CDR3 has 14 residues. Germline CDR1 and CDR2: DFQATT and SNEGSKA (reference sequence). CD4+ T cells that had been cultured provided DNA sequenced with the Oncomine TCR Beta short-read assay. TCRdb processed the PCR reads anew with MiXCR; each CDR3 protein has one entry. The sample has more than 4,500 distinct CDR3 sequences, 35% to 45% seen once; the top ten hold 34%.

The sequence was collected from a human donor who had recovered from COVID-19. The sample consisted of CD4+ T cells from blood, cultured in vitro. The chain uses TRBV20-1 and TRBJ2-5; a possible D gene is TRBD2 (7 bases). This CDR3 is CSARVRGAGETQYF. CDR3 DNA sequence: TGCAGTGCTAGAGTACGGGGGGCCGGGGAGACCCAGTACTTC.